These T cell receptor beta chains were read from a single sample in a study of blood T cell repertoires in COVID-19. Method: immunoSEQ multiplex PCR; TCRdb's copy keeps in-frame clones and lacks some. The data show 250,000 to 300,000 clones, with about 80% seen just once and 3.4% held by the top ten. Material: PBMCs or T cells enriched from blood (not recorded which). The origin of the receptors is a man aged 50 or older who had recovered from COVID-19. Each CDR3 is given with its conserved first and last residue. Each record gives: CDR3 length, D gene, clone size, J gene, V gene, CDR3 DNA, CDR3 protein. A D gene is named only where the DNA matches it firmly. Clone size is given for some rows only: seen once, a few or many times, or a class if the clone is expanded.

15 TRBD1 once TRBJ1-5 TRBV3-1/TRBV3-2 TGTGCCAGCAGCGCACGGACAGGGTTCAATCAGCCCCAGCATTTT CASSARTGFNQPQHF
13 TRBD1 - TRBJ2-7 TRBV12-3/TRBV12-4 TGTGCCAGCAGTTGGGACAGGGGCTACGAGCAGTACTTC CASSWDRGYEQYF
17 TRBD2 - TRBJ2-3 TRBV14 TGTGCCAGCAGCCCCCGACTAGCGGGGATCGGCGGGTATACGCAGTATTTT CASSPRLAGIGGYTQYF
13 - - TRBJ1-1 TRBV15 TGTGCCACCAGCAGAGTCGGGGTCACTGAAGCTTTCTTT CATSRVGVTEAFF
13 TRBD1 - TRBJ1-2 TRBV7-2 TGTGCCAGCAGCTTACAGGGGGCGGAAGGCTACACCTTC CASSLQGAEGYTF
16 TRBD1 - TRBJ2-1 TRBV7-9 TGTGCCAGCAGCACCCATGGGACAGTCTCCTACAATGAGCAGTTCTTC CASSTHGTVSYNEQFF
16 TRBD1 - TRBJ1-4 TRBV5-1 TGCGCCAGCAGCCCAGGGGGCGCGAGCTCTTGGGAAAAACTGTTTTTT CASSPGGASSWEKLFF
16 - once TRBJ2-2 TRBV6-2/TRBV6-3 TGTGCCAGCAGTTACGCGACTATTGGAGCCACCGGGGAGCTGTTTTTT CASSYATIGATGELFF
19 TRBD2 few TRBJ2-3 TRBV11-2 TGTGCCAGCAGCCCTCGGGGTGCGGGAGGACATTCGGGCACAGATACGCAGTATTTT CASSPRGAGGHSGTDTQYF
13 - - TRBJ2-2 TRBV5-1 TGCGCCAGCAGCTACAGGGTTACCGGGGAGCTGTTTTTT CASSYRVTGELFF
14 - - TRBJ2-1 TRBV19 TGTGCCAGTAGTATCTCCAGCGGGCCCCGGGAGCAGTTCTTC CASSISSGPREQFF
14 TRBD1 - TRBJ1-6 TRBV19 TGTGCCACCGTGGACAGGAGGAATAATTCACCCCTCCACTTT CATVDRRNNSPLHF
14 - - TRBJ1-4 TRBV5-1 TGCGCCAGCAGCTTGCTCAGGGCTAATGAAAAACTGTTTTTT CASSLLRANEKLFF
15 - - TRBJ1-1 TRBV11-3 TGTGCCAGCAGCTTAGTGGGGCAGTTAAACACTGAAGCTTTCTTT CASSLVGQLNTEAFF
15 TRBD1 - TRBJ2-5 TRBV18 TGTGCCAGCTCGCAGAGACAGGGACGTAGGGAGACCCAGTACTTC CASSQRQGRRETQYF
13 - - TRBJ1-1 TRBV18 TGTGCCAGCTCCTCAGGGCAGAACACTGAAGCTTTCTTT CASSSGQNTEAFF
16 TRBD1 once TRBJ1-6 TRBV18 TGTGCCAGCTCATCTACAGGGGGACCTTATAATTCACCCCTCCACTTT CASSSTGGPYNSPLHF
14 - - TRBJ1-2 TRBV5-1 TGCGCCAGCAGCTCCAGTGCCGTTAACTATGGCTACACCTTC CASSSSAVNYGYTF